This TCR beta chain was identified in a study of persistence of HIV-infected CD4 T cells. Turning to the study itself: A median of approximately eight years of suppressive ART preceded sampling.

Sequencing used immunoSEQ version 4 in survey mode. Produced via immunoSEQ multiplex PCR; TCRdb's table is partial and in-frame only. This table holds 38,000 or so clones, more than 70% found once. The CDR3 length is 14 residues. V was cut by 0 bases and J by 2 bases, with 8 bases left in between. Germline V gives CDR1 LNHNV, CDR2 YYDKDF (reference sequence). The stimulus was an HIV-1 Gag 15-mer peptide pool, 1 ug/peptide/mL. Sorted nonresponding memory CD4+ T cells were CD40L-negative, CD69-negative, CD45RO-high. Donors were HIV-1-infected adults who began suppressive ART during chronic infection. CD4+ T cell counts exceeded 400 cells/uL; CMV serology was positive. As to this clone: Its antigen is currently unknown.

Sequences were derived from cultured CD4+ T cells from PBMCs, sampled from a patient who received antiretroviral therapy. This TCR was sampled from an adult with HIV. The donor label of this sample is uncertain. V gene TRBV15 combines with J gene TRBJ2-7; unclear D gene. In nucleotides, the CDR3 is TGTGCCACCAGCAGAGAGACCCGTACCTACGAGCAGTACTTC. As protein: CATSRETRTYEQYF. The full variable domain, rest sourced from reference TRBV15 and TRBJ2-7, is DAMVIQNPRYQVTQFGKPVTLSCSQTLNHNVMYWYQQKSSQAPKLLFHYYDKDFNNEADTPDNFQSRRPNTSFCFLDIRSPGLGDTAMYLCATSRETRTYEQYFGPGTRLTVT.